The entry that follows covers one TCR beta chain sequence. The data were obtained in a study of OX40 agonist ivuxolimab in advanced cancers. Turning to the study itself: Participants, roughly 80% male, averaged roughly 59 years of age, ranging from 23 to 79.

The data were produced by immunoSEQ multiplex PCR, yet TCRdb's version contains in-frame clones alone and is incomplete. The sample lists roughly 32,000 clones; 88% were seen once. There are 14 residues in the CDR3. The V and J ends lost 5 bases and 7 bases, in that order; junction bases with no gene match: 5. The germline gives CDR1 MNHEY, CDR2 SVGAGI. This sequence was found in an adult with an advanced solid tumor such as melanoma, head and neck, liver or kidney cancer. The source was CD4+ or CD8+ T cells sorted from blood, collected in a trial of the OX40 agonist ivuxolimab. The chain is built from TRBV6-5 and TRBJ1-1, with 12 bases that match TRBD1. The CDR3 coding sequence is TGTGCCAGCAGTGTGGGACAGGGGGCGGGTGAAGCTTTCTTT. This gives the protein CASSVGQGAGEAFF.